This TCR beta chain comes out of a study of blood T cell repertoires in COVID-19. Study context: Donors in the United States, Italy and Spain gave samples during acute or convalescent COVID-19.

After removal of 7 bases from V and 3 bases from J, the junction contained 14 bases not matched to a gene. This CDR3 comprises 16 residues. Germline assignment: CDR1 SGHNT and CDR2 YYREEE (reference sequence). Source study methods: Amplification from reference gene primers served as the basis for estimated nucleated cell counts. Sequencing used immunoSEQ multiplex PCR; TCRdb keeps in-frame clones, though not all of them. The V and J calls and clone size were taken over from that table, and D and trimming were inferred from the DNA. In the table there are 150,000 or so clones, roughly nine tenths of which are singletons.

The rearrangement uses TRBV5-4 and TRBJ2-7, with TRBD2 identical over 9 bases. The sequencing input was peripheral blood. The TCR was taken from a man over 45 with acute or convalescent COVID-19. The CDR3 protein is CASSLAPAGGGYEQYF. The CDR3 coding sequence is TGTGCCAGCTCATTAGCGCCGGCGGGAGGGGGCTACGAGCAGTACTTC. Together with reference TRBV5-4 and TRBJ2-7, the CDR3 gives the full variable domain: ETGVTQSPTHLIKTRGQQVTLRCSSQSGHNTVSWYQQALGQGPQFIFQYYREEENGRGNFPPRFSGLQFPNYSSELNVNALELDDSALYLCASSLAPAGGGYEQYFGPGTRLTVT.